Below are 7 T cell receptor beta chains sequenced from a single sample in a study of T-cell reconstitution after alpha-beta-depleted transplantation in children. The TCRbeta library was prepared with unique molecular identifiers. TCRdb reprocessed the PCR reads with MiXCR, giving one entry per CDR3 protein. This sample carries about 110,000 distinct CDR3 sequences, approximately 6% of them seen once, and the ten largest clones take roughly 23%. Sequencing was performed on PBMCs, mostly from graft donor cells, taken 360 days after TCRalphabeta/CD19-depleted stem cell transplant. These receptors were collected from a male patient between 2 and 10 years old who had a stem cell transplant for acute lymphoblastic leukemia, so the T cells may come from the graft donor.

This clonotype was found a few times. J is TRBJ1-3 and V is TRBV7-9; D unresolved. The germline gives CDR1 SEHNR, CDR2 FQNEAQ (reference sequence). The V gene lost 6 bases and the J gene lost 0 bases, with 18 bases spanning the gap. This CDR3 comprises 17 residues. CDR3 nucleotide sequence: TGTGCCAGCAGTGTCAGAACCCCCAGGAGCTCTGGAAACACCATATATTTT. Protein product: CASSVRTPRSSGNTIYF.

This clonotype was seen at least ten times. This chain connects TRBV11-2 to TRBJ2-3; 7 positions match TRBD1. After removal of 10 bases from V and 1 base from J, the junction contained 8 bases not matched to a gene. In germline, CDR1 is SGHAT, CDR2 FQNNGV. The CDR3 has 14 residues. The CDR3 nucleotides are TGTGCCACAATGCCAGGGGGTCGCACAGATACGCAGTATTTT. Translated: CATMPGGRTDTQYF.

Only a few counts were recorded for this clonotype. In nucleotides, the CDR3 is TGTGCCAGCAGCTTAGCCGGGGTTGGGGTAACACAGTATTTT. Translated: CASSLAGVGVTQYF. This sequence joins TRBV7-8 and TRBJ2-3, with a weak D call TRBD2 (5 bases). Trimming removed 0 bases from V and 12 bases from J, with 16 bases in between. The CDR3 has 14 amino acids. The germline V gene encodes CDR1 SGHVS and CDR2 FQNEAQ.

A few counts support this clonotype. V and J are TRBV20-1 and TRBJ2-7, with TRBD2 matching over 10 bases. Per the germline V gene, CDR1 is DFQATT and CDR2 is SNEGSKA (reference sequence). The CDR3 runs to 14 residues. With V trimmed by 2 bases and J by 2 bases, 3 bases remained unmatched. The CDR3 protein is CSARLAGDPYEQYF. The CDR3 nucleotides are TGCAGTGCTAGACTAGCGGGGGACCCCTACGAGCAGTACTTC.

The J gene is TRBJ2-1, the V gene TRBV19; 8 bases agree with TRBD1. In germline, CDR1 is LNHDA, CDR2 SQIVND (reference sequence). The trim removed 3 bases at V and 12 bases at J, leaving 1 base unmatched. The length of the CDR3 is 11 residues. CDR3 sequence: CASSIGQGQFF. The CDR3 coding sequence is TGTGCCAGTAGTATCGGACAGGGGCAGTTCTTC.

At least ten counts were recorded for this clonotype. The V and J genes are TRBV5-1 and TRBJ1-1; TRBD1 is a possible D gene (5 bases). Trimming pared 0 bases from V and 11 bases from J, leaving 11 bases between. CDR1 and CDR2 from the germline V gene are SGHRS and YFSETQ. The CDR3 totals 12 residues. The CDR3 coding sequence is TGCGCCAGCAGCTTGGGGGGGAGAGGCGCTTTCTTT. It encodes CASSLGGRGAFF.

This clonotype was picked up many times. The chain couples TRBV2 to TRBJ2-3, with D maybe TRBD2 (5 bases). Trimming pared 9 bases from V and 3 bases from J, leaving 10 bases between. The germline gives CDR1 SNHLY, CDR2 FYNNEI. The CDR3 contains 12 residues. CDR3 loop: CARKTGTDTQYF. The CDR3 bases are TGTGCCAGAAAAACGGGGACAGATACGCAGTATTTT. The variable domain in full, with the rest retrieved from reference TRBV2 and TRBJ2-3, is EPEVTQTPSHQVTQMGQEVILRCVPISNHLYFYWYRQILGQKVEFLVSFYNNEISEKSEIFDDQFSVERPDGSNFTLKIRSTKLEDSAMYFCARKTGTDTQYFGPGTRLTVL.